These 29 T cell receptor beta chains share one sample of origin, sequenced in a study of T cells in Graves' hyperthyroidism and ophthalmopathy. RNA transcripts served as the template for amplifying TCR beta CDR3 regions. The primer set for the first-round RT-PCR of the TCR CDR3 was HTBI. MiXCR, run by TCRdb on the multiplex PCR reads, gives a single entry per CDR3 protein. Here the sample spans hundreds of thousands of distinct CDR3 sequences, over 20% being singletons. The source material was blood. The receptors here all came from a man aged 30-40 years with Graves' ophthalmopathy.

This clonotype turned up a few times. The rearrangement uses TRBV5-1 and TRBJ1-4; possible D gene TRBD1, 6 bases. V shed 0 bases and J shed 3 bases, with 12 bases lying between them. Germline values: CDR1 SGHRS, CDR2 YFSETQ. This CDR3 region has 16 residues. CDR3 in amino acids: CASSLAGGHANEKLFF. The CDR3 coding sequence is TGCGCCAGCAGCTTGGCCGGGGGGCATGCTAATGAAAAACTGTTTTTT.

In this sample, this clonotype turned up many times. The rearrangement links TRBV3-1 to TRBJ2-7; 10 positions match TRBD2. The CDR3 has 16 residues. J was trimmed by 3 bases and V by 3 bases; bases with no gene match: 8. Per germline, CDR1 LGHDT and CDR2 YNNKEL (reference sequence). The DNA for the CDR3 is TGTGCCAGCAGCCAGATAAGGCTAGCGGGAGACTACGAGCAGTACTTC. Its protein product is CASSQIRLAGDYEQYF.

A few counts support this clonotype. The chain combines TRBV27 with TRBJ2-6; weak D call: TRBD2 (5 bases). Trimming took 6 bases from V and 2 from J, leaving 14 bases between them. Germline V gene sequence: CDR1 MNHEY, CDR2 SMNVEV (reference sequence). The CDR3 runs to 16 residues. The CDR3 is CASSEFGVAGANVLTF. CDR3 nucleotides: TGTGCCAGCAGCGAATTCGGGGTAGCTGGGGCCAACGTCCTGACTTTC.

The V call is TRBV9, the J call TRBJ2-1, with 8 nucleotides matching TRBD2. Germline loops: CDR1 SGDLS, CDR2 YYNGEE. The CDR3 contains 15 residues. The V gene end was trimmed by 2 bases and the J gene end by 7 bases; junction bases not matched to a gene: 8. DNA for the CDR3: TGTGCCAGCAGCGTGGGGAGCGGGAGCGGAAATGAGCAGTTCTTC. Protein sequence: CASSVGSGSGNEQFF.

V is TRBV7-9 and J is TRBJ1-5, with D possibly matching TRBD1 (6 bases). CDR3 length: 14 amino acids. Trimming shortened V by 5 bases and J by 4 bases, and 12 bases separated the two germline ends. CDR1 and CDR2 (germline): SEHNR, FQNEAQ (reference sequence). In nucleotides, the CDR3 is TGTGCCAGCAGCGAGACAGGTTTTAATCAGCCCCAGCATTTT. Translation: CASSETGFNQPQHF. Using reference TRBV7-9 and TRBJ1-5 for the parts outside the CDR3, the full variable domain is DTGVSQNPRHKITKRGQNVTFRCDPISEHNRLYWYRQTLGQGPEFLTYFQNEAQLEKSRLLSDRFSAERPKGSFSTLEIQRTEQGDSAMYLCASSETGFNQPQHFGDGTRLSIL.

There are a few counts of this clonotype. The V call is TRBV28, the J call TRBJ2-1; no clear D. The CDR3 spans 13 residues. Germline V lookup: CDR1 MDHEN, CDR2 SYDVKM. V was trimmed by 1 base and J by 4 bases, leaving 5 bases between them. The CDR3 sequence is CASSLYRYNEQFF. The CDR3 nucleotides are TGTGCCAGCAGTTTATACCGGTACAATGAGCAGTTCTTC.

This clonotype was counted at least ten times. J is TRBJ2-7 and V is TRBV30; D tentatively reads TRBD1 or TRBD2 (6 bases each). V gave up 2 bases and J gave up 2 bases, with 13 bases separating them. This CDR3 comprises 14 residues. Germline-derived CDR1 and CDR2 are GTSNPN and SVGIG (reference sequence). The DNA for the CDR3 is TGTGCCTGGAGTCAGGGGACTTTTGCCTACGAGCAGTACTTC. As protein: CAWSQGTFAYEQYF.

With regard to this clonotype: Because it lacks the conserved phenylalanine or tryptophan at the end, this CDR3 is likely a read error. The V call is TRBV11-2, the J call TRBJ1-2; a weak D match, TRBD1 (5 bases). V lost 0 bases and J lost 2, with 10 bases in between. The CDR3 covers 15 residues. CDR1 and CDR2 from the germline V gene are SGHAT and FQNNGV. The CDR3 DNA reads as TGTGCCAGCAGCTTAGATGCAGGGTTCAACTATGGCTACACCCTC. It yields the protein CASSLDAGFNYGYTL.

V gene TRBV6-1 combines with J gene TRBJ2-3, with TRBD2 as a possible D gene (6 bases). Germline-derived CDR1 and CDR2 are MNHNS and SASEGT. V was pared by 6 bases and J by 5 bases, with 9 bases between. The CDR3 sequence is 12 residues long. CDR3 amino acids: CASSPAGDTQYF. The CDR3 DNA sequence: TGTGCCAGCAGCCCAGCGGGAGATACGCAGTATTTT.

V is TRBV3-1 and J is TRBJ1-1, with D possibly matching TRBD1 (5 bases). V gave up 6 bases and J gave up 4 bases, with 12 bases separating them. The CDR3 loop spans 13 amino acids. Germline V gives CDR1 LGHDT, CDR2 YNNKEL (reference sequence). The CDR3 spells CASSTQGATEAFF. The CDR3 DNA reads TGTGCCAGCAGTACGCAGGGCGCCACTGAAGCTTTCTTT.

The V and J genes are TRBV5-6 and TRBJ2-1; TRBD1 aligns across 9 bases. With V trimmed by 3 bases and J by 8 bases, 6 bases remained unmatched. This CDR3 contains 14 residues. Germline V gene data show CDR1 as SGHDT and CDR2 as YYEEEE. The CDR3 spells CASSSGTGLHEQFF. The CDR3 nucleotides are TGTGCCAGCAGCTCCGGGACAGGGTTACATGAGCAGTTCTTC.

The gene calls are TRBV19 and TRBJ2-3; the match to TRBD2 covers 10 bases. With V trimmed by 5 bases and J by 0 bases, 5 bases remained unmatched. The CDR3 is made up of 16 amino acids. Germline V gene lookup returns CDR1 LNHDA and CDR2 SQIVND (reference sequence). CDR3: CASSLLTSGSTDTQYF. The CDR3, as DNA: TGTGCCAGTAGTCTTTTGACTAGCGGGAGCACAGATACGCAGTATTTT.

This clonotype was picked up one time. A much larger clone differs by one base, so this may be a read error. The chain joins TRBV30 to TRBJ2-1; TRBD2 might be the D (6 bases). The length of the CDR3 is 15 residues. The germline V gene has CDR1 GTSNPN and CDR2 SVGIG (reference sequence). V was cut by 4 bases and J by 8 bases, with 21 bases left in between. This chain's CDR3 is CAWTGGSGLSDEQFF. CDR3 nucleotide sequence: TGTGCCTGGACCGGTGGGAGCGGGTTAAGCGATGAGCAGTTCTTC.

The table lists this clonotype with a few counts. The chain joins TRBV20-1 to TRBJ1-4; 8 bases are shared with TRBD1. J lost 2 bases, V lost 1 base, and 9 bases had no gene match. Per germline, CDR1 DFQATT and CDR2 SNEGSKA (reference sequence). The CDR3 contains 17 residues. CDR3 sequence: CSARGTTGGSTNEKLFF. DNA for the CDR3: TGCAGTGCTAGAGGGACCACAGGGGGTTCTACTAATGAAAAACTGTTTTTT.

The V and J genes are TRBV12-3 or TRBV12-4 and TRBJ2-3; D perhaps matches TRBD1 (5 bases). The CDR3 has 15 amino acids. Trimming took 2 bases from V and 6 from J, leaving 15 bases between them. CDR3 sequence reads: CASSLWGASSDTQYF. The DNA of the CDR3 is TGTGCCAGCAGTTTATGGGGCGCAAGTTCGGATACGCAGTATTTT.

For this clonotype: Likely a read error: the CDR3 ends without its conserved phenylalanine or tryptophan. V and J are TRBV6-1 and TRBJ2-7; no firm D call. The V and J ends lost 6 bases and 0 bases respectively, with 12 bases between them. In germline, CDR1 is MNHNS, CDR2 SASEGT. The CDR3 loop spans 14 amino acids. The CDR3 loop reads CASSSPRSSYEQYL. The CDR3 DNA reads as TGTGCCAGCAGCTCACCACGTAGCTCCTACGAGCAGTACCTC.

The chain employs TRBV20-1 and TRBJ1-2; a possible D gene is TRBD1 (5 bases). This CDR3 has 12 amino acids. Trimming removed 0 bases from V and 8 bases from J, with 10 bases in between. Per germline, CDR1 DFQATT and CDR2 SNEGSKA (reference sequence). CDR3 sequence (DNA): TGCAGTGCTAGAGATGATGAGGGGGGCTACACCTTC. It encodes CSARDDEGGYTF.

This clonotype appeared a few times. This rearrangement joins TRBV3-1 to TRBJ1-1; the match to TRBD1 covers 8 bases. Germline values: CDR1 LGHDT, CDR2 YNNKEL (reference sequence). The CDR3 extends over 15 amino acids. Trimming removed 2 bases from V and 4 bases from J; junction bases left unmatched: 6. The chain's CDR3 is CASSQRLTGATEAFF. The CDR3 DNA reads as TGTGCCAGCAGCCAAAGGTTGACAGGGGCCACTGAAGCTTTCTTT.

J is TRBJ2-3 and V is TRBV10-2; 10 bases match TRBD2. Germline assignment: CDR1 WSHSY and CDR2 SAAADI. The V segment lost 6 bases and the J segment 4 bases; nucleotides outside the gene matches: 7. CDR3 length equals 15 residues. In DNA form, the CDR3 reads TGCGCCAGCAGCGATCTAGCGGGAGTTGCAGATACGCAGTATTTT. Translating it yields CASSDLAGVADTQYF.

The CDR3 region is CASSRTVNEQFF. DNA for the CDR3: TGCGCCAGCAGCCGGACGGTCAATGAGCAGTTCTTC. The V and J genes are TRBV5-1 and TRBJ2-1; D remains unclear. The CDR3 totals 12 residues. The V and J ends lost 4 bases and 6 bases respectively, with 8 bases between them. Germline V lookup: CDR1 SGHRS, CDR2 YFSETQ.

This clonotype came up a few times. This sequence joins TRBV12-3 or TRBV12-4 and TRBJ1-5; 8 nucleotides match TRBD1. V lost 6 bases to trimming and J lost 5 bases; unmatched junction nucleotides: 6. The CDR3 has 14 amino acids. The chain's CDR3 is CASSWTGLDQPQHF. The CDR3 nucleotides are TGTGCCAGCAGCTGGACAGGGTTAGATCAGCCCCAGCATTTT.

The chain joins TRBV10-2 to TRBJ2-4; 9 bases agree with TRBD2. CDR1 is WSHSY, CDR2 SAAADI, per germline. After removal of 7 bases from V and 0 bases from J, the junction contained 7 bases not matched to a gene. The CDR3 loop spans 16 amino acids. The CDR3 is CASTTSGTLAKNIQYF. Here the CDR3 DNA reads TGCGCCAGCACGACTAGCGGAACCCTAGCCAAAAACATTCAGTACTTC.

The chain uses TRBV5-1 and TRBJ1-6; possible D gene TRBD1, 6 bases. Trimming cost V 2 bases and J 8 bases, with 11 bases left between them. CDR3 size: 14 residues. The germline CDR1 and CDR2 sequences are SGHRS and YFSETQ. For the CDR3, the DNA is TGCGCCAGCAGCTTTTCAGGGGTCGATTCACCCCTCCACTTT. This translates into CASSFSGVDSPLHF. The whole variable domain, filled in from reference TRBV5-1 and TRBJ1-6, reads KAGVTQTPRYLIKTRGQQVTLSCSPISGHRSVSWYQQTPGQGLQFLFEYFSETQRNKGNFPGRFSGRQFSNSRSEMNVSTLELGDSALYLCASSFSGVDSPLHFGNGTRLTVT.

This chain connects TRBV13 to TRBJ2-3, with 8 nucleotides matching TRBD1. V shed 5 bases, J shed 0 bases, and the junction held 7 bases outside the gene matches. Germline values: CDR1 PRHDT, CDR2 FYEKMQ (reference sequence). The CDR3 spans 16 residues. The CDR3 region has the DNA TGTGCCAGCAGCCTTCGGACAGGGCCGAGCACAGATACGCAGTATTTT. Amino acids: CASSLRTGPSTDTQYF.

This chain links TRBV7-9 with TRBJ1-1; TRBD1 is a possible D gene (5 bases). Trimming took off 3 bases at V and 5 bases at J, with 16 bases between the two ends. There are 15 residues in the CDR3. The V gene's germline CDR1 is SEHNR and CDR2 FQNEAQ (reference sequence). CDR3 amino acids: CASSLGVSARTEAFF. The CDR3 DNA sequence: TGTGCCAGCAGCTTGGGGGTCTCGGCTCGGACTGAAGCTTTCTTT.

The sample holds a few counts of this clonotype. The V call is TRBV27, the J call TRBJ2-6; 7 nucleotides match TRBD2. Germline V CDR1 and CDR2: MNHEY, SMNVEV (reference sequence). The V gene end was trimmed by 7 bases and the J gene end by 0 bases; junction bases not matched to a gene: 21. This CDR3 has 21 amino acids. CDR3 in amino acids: CASTKFSVLQREPSGANVLTF. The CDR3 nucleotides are TGTGCCAGCACCAAGTTTAGTGTCTTGCAGCGGGAACCCTCTGGGGCCAACGTCCTGACTTTC.

The CDR3 DNA reads TGCGCCAGCCGAAGGGGGGCTGAAACAGATACGCAGTATTTT. It is translated as CASRRGAETDTQYF. The chain joins TRBV5-1 to TRBJ2-3; D might be TRBD1 or TRBD2, each matching 6 bases. V lost 7 bases to trimming and J lost 3 bases, with 15 bases between them. This CDR3 comprises 14 residues. Germline lookup yields CDR1 SGHRS and CDR2 YFSETQ.

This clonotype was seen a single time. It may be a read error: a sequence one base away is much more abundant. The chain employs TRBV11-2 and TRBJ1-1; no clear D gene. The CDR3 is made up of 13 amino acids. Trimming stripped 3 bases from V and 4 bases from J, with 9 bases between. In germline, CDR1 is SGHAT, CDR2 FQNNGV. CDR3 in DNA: TGTGCCAGCAGCTTCCATGGGTCCACTGAAGCTTTCTTT. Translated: CASSFHGSTEAFF.

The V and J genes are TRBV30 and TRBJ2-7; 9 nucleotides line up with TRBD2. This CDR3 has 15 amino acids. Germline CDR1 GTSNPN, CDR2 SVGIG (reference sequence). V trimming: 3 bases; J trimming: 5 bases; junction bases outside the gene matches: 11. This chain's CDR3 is CAWRDGTSRGNEQYF. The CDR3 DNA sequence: TGTGCCTGGAGGGACGGGACTAGCAGAGGAAACGAGCAGTACTTC.